This T cell receptor beta chain originates from a study of blood T cell repertoires in COVID-19. Sequencing used immunoSEQ multiplex PCR; TCRdb keeps in-frame clones, though not all of them. Of about 240,000 clones in the sample, roughly 83% were seen once. Sequences were obtained from peripheral blood. The TCR sequence derives from an elderly man with acute or convalescent COVID-19.

In DNA, the CDR3 is TGTGCCACCGGACGGCAGCTCAGGGGCGAGCAGTACTTC. Its translation: CATGRQLRGEQYF. This chain connects TRBV19 to TRBJ2-7, with TRBD1 as a possible D gene (6 bases). The length of the CDR3 is 13 residues. Looked up from germline, CDR1 is LNHDA and CDR2 is SQIVND (reference sequence). Trimming removed 10 bases from V and 6 bases from J, with 19 bases in between.